The rows below give T cell receptor beta chains drawn from one sample of a study of T-cell reconstitution after alpha-beta-depleted transplantation in children. TCRdb ran MiXCR on the PCR reads and lists one entry per CDR3 protein. The sample consists of hundreds of thousands of distinct CDR3 sequences, 10% to 15% of them appearing once. The source material was PBMCs, mostly from graft donor cells, sampled 360 days after TCRalphabeta/CD19-depleted stem cell transplant. These receptors came from a male patient between 10 and 17 years old who had a stem cell transplant for acute myeloid leukemia, so the T cells may come from the graft donor. Each CDR3 is given with its conserved first and last residue. The D gene is left open where the match is weak. Clone size is not always given. Where it is, it says once, few, many or a class for expanded clones.

v_gene	abundance	j_gene	d_gene	CDR3aa	CDR3nt
TRBV29-1	few	TRBJ2-5	.	CSFEGRSQETQYF	TGCAGCTTTGAGGGACGGAGCCAAGAGACCCAGTACTTC
TRBV6-5	few	TRBJ2-1	TRBD2	CASSYLRTSANEQFF	TGTGCCAGCAGTTACTTGCGGACTAGCGCCAATGAGCAGTTCTTC
TRBV29-1	.	TRBJ2-1	.	CSAPIFFGGYNEQFF	TGCAGCGCCCCGATCTTCTTCGGCGGGTACAATGAGCAGTTCTTC
TRBV28	.	TRBJ1-2	.	CASSPPGGYTF	TGTGCCAGCAGTCCCCCCGGCGGCTACACCTTC
TRBV3-1	.	TRBJ1-1	.	CASSHATGYTEAFF	TGTGCCAGCAGCCATGCCACAGGGTACACTGAAGCTTTCTTT
TRBV7-2	.	TRBJ2-4	.	CASSLAGSRGKNIQYF	TGTGCCAGCAGCTTAGCCGGGAGCAGGGGCAAAAACATTCAGTACTTC
TRBV28	few	TRBJ2-7	.	CASSFVAVPRDPAYEQYF	TGTGCCAGCAGTTTTGTGGCCGTGCCCCGTGACCCCGCCTACGAGCAGTACTTC
TRBV12-3/TRBV12-4	.	TRBJ2-3	TRBD2	CASSRLAGVWDTQYF	TGTGCCAGCAGTCGACTAGCGGGAGTTTGGGATACGCAGTATTTT
TRBV27	few	TRBJ2-7	.	CASRRGFYEQYF	TGTGCCAGCAGACGGGGGTTCTACGAGCAGTACTTC
TRBV28	few	TRBJ2-7	TRBD2	CASASGPSYEQYF	TGTGCCAGCGCTAGCGGCCCTTCCTACGAGCAGTACTTC
TRBV12-5	.	TRBJ2-5	TRBD2	CASGLGFPSGQETQYF	TGTGCTAGTGGTTTGGGCTTCCCTAGCGGGCAAGAGACCCAGTACTTC
TRBV29-1	few	TRBJ2-1	TRBD1	CSVVLPPSSRDRNRSSYNEQFF	TGCAGCGTTGTCCTCCCCCCTTCATCCAGGGACAGGAATAGAAGCTCCTACAATGAGCAGTTCTTC
TRBV6-5	few	TRBJ2-7	.	CASSYAGRYSYEQYF	TGTGCCAGCAGTTACGCAGGCCGTTACTCCTACGAGCAGTACTTC
TRBV29-1	few	TRBJ2-2	.	CSYEANTGELFF	TGCAGCTACGAAGCGAACACCGGGGAGCTGTTTTTT
TRBV19	many	TRBJ2-1	.	CASSKEIPGAEQFF	TGTGCCAGTAGTAAAGAGATCCCCGGGGCTGAGCAGTTCTTC
TRBV27	few	TRBJ2-3	TRBD2	CASSLRLAPVADTQYF	TGTGCCAGCAGTCTCCGACTAGCCCCCGTTGCAGATACGCAGTATTTT
TRBV20-1	few	TRBJ2-7	.	CSLRAASYEQYF	TGCAGTCTGAGGGCCGCCTCCTACGAGCAGTACTTC
TRBV2	.	TRBJ1-4	.	CASIRGSGEKLFF	TGTGCCAGCATACGAGGGAGTGGGGAAAAACTGTTTTTT
TRBV20-1	few	TRBJ2-5	.	CSASPDQETQYF	TGCAGTGCTAGCCCCGACCAAGAGACCCAGTACTTC
TRBV2	.	TRBJ2-1	.	CASSPLNRATYNEQFF	TGTGCCAGCAGCCCGCTCAACAGGGCAACTTACAATGAGCAGTTCTTC
TRBV6-2/TRBV6-3	many	TRBJ2-7	TRBD2	CASSNTGLGYEQYF	TGTGCCAGCAGTAATACGGGACTAGGCTACGAGCAGTACTTC
TRBV4-3	many	TRBJ2-7	.	CASSRGVSYEQYF	TGCGCCAGCAGCCGGGGGGTTTCCTACGAGCAGTACTTC
TRBV29-1	.	TRBJ2-2	TRBD2	CSVGTAAGGAGELFF	TGCAGCGTTGGGACGGCGGCGGGAGGGGCCGGGGAGCTGTTTTTT
TRBV27	.	TRBJ2-3	.	CASSSGLEQYF	TGTGCCAGCAGTTCCGGTCTGGAGCAGTATTTT
TRBV7-2	.	TRBJ2-1	TRBD2	CASSVPVSGRVYNEQFF	TGTGCCAGCAGCGTTCCAGTTAGCGGGAGGGTCTACAATGAGCAGTTCTTC
TRBV12-3/TRBV12-4	.	TRBJ2-3	TRBD1	CASSGRDRGDTDTQYF	TGTGCCAGCAGTGGCCGGGACAGGGGGGACACAGATACGCAGTATTTT
TRBV29-1	few	TRBJ2-7	TRBD1	CSVDERDRGLYEQYF	TGCAGCGTTGACGAAAGGGACAGGGGGCTGTACGAGCAGTACTTC
TRBV27	many	TRBJ2-2	.	CASWTVSAGELFF	TGTGCCAGTTGGACCGTCTCGGCCGGGGAGCTGTTTTTT
TRBV7-3	.	TRBJ2-1	TRBD2	CASKGTSGRASYNEQFF	TGTGCCAGCAAGGGGACTAGCGGGAGGGCCTCCTACAATGAGCAGTTCTTC
TRBV20-1	once	TRBJ2-3	.	CSASGTPVTETQYF	TGCAGTGCTAGCGGGACCCCCGTCACAGAAACGCAGTATTTT
TRBV7-3	.	TRBJ2-3	.	CASSLLRSATQYF	TGTGCCAGCAGCTTACTTCGCTCCGCTACGCAGTATTTT
TRBV12-5	many	TRBJ2-2	TRBD1	CASGRGQGTGELFF	TGTGCTAGTGGTAGGGGGCAGGGCACCGGGGAGCTGTTTTTT
TRBV10-3	many	TRBJ2-7	.	CAISLQGSHEQYF	TGTGCCATCAGTCTACAGGGATCCCACGAGCAGTACTTC
TRBV10-3	few	TRBJ1-2	TRBD1	CAITVDRGGYGYTF	TGTGCCATCACTGTGGACAGGGGTGGCTATGGCTACACCTTC
TRBV12-3/TRBV12-4	.	TRBJ2-1	.	CASSLELQRGFF	TGTGCCAGCAGTTTAGAGCTGCAGAGGGGGTTCTTC
TRBV28	many	TRBJ2-5	TRBD1	CASRIPPGTGQETQYF	TGTGCCAGCAGGATTCCTCCCGGGACAGGGCAAGAGACCCAGTACTTC
TRBV4-3	.	TRBJ2-7	TRBD1	CASSRQGSGAYEQYF	TGCGCCAGCAGCCGACAGGGGTCGGGGGCCTACGAGCAGTACTTC
TRBV7-2	few	TRBJ2-5	.	CASSADSWETQYF	TGTGCCAGCAGCGCGGACTCGTGGGAGACCCAGTACTTC
TRBV24-1	few	TRBJ2-7	.	CATSEGGPYYEQYF	TGTGCCACCAGTGAAGGGGGACCGTACTACGAGCAGTACTTC
TRBV6-5	many	TRBJ2-5	.	CASSYPGGQETQYF	TGTGCCAGCAGTTACCCAGGGGGGCAAGAGACCCAGTACTTC
TRBV4-3	few	TRBJ1-5	TRBD1	CASSQFTGVQPQHF	TGCGCCAGCAGCCAATTTACAGGGGTTCAGCCCCAGCATTTT
TRBV7-6	.	TRBJ2-7	.	CASSLISASYEQYF	TGTGCCAGCAGCTTAATTTCTGCTTCCTACGAGCAGTACTTC
TRBV10-3	few	TRBJ2-2	.	CAISGTLLEGGELFF	TGTGCCATCAGTGGGACTCTCCTGGAGGGCGGGGAGCTGTTTTTT
TRBV3-1	.	TRBJ2-5	TRBD2	CASSRTTSGSGKAQYF	TGTGCCTCCTCCCGAACCACTAGCGGGAGTGGTAAGGCCCAGTACTTC
TRBV29-1	few	TRBJ2-1	.	CSVEISGGTHYNEQFF	TGCAGCGTTGAGATTTCCGGCGGGACCCACTACAATGAGCAGTTCTTC
TRBV6-1	few	TRBJ2-1	.	CASSPLSGSNNEQFF	TGTGCCAGCAGTCCTCTGTCGGGAAGCAACAATGAGCAGTTCTTC
TRBV7-3	.	TRBJ1-3	.	CASSSVVGNTIYF	TGTGCCAGCAGTTCTGTGGTGGGAAACACCATATATTTT
TRBV4-3	.	TRBJ2-2	TRBD1	CASSQGGTGFAGELFF	TGCGCCAGCAGCCAAGGCGGGACAGGGTTCGCCGGGGAGCTGTTTTTT
TRBV4-3	.	TRBJ1-1	.	CASSQVQGRTEAFF	TGCGCCAGCAGCCAAGTCCAGGGGCGCACTGAAGCTTTCTTT
TRBV29-1	few	TRBJ2-7	.	CSVSRGPSYEQYF	TGCAGCGTTTCCCGGGGGCCCTCCTACGAGCAGTACTTC
TRBV20-1	.	TRBJ1-1	.	CSEGTEAFF	TGCAGTGAGGGCACTGAAGCTTTCTTT
TRBV6-2/TRBV6-3	.	TRBJ1-5	.	CASRQPQHF	TGTGCCAGCAGGCAGCCCCAGCATTTT
TRBV7-4	few	TRBJ2-1	.	CASSLAWGYRPHLKAYNEQFF	TGTGCCAGCAGCTTAGCGTGGGGTTACAGGCCACACCTCAAAGCCTACAATGAGCAGTTCTTC
TRBV4-2	few	TRBJ1-1	.	CASSHLRVMNTEAFF	TGTGCCAGCAGCCATCTCAGGGTAATGAACACTGAAGCTTTCTTT
TRBV6-1	many	TRBJ2-1	.	CASSNSGVPYNEQFF	TGTGCCAGCAGTAATAGCGGAGTCCCTTACAATGAGCAGTTCTTC